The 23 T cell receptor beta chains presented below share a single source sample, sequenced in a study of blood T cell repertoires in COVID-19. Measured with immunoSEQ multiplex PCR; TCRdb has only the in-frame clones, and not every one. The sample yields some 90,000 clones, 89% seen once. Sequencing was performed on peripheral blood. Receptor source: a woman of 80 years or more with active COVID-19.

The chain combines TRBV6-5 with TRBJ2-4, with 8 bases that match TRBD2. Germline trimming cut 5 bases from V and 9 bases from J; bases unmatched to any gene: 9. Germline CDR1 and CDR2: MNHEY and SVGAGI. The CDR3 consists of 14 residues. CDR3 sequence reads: CASSTTSGTSIQYF. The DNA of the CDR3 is TGTGCCAGCAGTACCACTAGCGGTACTAGCATTCAGTACTTC.

CDR3 bases: TGTGCCAGCAGCCCACCGGGACTAGTCGGAACGCAGTATTTT. Amino acid sequence: CASSPPGLVGTQYF. The rearrangement links TRBV3-1 (or the pseudogene TRBV3-2) to TRBJ2-3, with TRBD2 identical over 8 bases. Germline values: CDR1 LGHDT, CDR2 YNNKEL (reference sequence). The V and J ends lost 4 bases and 9 bases, in that order; junction bases with no gene match: 9. This CDR3 is built from 14 residues.

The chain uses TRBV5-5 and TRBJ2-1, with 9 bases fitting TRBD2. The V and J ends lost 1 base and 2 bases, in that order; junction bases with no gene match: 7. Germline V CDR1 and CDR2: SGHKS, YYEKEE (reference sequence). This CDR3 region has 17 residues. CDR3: CASSLLLAGRTYNEQFF. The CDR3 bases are TGTGCCAGCAGCTTGTTGCTAGCGGGAAGAACCTACAATGAGCAGTTCTTC.

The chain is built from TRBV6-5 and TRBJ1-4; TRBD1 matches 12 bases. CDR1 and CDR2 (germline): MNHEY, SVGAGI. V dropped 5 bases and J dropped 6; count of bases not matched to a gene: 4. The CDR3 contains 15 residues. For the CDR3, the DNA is TGTGCCAGCAGTAGGGGACAGGGGGCTGATGAAAAACTGTTTTTT. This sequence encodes CASSRGQGADEKLFF.

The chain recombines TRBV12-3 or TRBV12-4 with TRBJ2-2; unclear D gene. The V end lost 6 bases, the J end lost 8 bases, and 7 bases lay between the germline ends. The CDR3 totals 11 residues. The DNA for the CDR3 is TGTGCCAGCAGGTGGGCGGGGGAGCTGTTTTTT. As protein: CASRWAGELFF.

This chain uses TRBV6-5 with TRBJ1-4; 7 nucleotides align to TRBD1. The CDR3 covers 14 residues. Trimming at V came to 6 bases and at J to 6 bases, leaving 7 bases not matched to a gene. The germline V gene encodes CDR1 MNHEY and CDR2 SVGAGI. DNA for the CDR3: TGTGCCAGCAGCTGGACAGGATTAGATGAAAAACTGTTTTTT. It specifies CASSWTGLDEKLFF.

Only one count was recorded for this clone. The CDR3 DNA reads TGTGCCAGCAGTACACAGGGATATGAAGCTTTCTTT. Translated: CASSTQGYEAFF. This chain links TRBV28 with TRBJ1-1; possibly TRBD1 for D (6 bases). Trimming stripped 5 bases from V and 7 bases from J, with 11 bases between. The CDR3 runs 12 residues. CDR1 and CDR2 (germline): MDHEN, SYDVKM.

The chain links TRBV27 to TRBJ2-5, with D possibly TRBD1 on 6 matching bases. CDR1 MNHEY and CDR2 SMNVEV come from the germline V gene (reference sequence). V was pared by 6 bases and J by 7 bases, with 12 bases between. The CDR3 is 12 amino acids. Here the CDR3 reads CASRTGKGTQYF. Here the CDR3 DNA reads TGTGCCAGCAGGACAGGAAAGGGGACCCAGTACTTC.

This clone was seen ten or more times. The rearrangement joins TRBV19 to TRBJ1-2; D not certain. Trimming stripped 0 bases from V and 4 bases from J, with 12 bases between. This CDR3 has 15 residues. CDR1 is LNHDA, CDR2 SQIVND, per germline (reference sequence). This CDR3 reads CASSIDPWSPYGYTF. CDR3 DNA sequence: TGTGCCAGTAGTATAGATCCATGGAGTCCCTATGGCTACACCTTC.

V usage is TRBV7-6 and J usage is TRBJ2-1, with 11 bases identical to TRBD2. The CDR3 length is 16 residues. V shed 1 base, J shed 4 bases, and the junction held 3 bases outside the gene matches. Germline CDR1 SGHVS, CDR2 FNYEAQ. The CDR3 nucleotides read TGTGCCAGCAGCTTAGAACCTAGCGGGGGGTACAATGAGCAGTTCTTC. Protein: CASSLEPSGGYNEQFF.

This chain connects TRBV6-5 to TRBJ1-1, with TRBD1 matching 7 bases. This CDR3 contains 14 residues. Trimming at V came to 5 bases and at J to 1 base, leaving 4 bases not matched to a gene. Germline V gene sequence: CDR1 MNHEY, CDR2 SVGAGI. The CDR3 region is CASSRGTENTEAFF. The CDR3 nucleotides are TGTGCCAGCAGTAGGGGGACAGAGAACACTGAAGCTTTCTTT.

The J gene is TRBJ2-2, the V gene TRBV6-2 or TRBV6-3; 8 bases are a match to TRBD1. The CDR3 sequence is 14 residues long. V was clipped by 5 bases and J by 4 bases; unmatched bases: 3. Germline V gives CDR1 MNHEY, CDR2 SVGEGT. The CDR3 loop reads CASSGQGFTGELFF. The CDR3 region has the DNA TGTGCCAGCAGTGGACAGGGTTTCACCGGGGAGCTGTTTTTT.

The CDR3: CASSVEWGGSEQYF. CDR3 nucleotides: TGTGCCAGCAGCGTAGAATGGGGGGGATCGGAGCAGTACTTC. The chain has TRBV9 and TRBJ2-7; TRBD2 aligns across 7 bases. Germline-derived CDR1 and CDR2 are SGDLS and YYNGEE. The CDR3 loop spans 14 amino acids. V was clipped by 0 bases and J by 7 bases; unmatched bases: 7.

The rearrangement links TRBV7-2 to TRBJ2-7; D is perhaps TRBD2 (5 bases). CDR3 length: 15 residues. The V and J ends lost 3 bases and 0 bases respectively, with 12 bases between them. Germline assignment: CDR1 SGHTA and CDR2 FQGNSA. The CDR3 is CASSFGLVSSYEQYF. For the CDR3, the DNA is TGTGCCAGCAGCTTCGGACTCGTCAGCTCCTACGAGCAGTACTTC.

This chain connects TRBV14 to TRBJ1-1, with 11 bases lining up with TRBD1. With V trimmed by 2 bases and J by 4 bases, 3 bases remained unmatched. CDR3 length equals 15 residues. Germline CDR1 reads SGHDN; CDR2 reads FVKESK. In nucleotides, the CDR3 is TGTGCCAGCAGCCAATGGGGGACAGGGGGCACTGAAGCTTTCTTT. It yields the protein CASSQWGTGGTEAFF.

The CDR3 sequence: CASSGGRRVNTEAFF. CDR3 bases: TGTGCCAGTAGCGGTGGTAGGAGGGTGAACACTGAAGCTTTCTTT. The J gene is TRBJ1-1, the V gene TRBV19, with unresolved D. With 6 bases removed from V and 0 bases from J, the gap between germline ends came to 14 bases. CDR1 and CDR2 (germline): LNHDA, SQIVND (reference sequence). This CDR3 has 15 residues.

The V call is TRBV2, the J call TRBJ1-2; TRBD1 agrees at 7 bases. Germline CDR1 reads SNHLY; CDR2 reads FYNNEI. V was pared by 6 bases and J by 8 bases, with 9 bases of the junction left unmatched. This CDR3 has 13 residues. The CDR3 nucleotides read TGTGCCAGCAGCTTGACAGGGCTCGAAGGCTACACCTTC. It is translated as CASSLTGLEGYTF.

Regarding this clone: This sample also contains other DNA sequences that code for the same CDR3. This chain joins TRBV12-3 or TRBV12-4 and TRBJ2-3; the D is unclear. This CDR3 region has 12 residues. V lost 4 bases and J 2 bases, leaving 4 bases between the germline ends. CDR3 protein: CASSSHTDTQYF. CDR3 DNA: TGTGCCAGCAGTTCCCACACAGATACGCAGTATTTT.

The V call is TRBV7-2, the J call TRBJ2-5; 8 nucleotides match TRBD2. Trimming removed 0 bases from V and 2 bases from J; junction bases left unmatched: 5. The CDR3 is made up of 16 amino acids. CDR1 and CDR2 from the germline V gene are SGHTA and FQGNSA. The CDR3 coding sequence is TGTGCCAGCAGCTTAGCTAGCGGGGCAGGGCAAGAGACCCAGTACTTC. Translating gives CASSLASGAGQETQYF.

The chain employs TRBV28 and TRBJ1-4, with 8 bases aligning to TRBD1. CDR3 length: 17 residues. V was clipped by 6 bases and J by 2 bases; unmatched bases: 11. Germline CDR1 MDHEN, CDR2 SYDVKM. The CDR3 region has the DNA TGTGCCAGCAGACCGAGGACAGGGTTCCCTACTAATGAAAAACTGTTTTTT. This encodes CASRPRTGFPTNEKLFF.

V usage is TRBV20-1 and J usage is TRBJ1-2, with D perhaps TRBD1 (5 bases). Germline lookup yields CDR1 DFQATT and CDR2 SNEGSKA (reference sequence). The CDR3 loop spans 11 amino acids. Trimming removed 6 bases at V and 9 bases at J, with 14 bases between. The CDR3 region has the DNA TGCAGTGCCATTAAACAGGCCAGCTACACCTTC. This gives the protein CSAIKQASYTF.

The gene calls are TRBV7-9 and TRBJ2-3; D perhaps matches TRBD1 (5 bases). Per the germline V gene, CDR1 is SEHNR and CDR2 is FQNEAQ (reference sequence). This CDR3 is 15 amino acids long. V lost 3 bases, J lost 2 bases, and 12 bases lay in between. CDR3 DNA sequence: TGTGCCAGCAGCTTCCCGACAGCATACACAGATACGCAGTATTTT. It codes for CASSFPTAYTDTQYF.

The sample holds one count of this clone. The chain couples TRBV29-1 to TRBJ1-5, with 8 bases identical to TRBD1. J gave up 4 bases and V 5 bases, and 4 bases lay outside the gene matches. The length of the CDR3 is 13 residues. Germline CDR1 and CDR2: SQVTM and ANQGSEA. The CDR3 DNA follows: TGCAGCGTTAGGGGACAGGATAATCAGCCCCAGCATTTT. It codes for CSVRGQDNQPQHF.